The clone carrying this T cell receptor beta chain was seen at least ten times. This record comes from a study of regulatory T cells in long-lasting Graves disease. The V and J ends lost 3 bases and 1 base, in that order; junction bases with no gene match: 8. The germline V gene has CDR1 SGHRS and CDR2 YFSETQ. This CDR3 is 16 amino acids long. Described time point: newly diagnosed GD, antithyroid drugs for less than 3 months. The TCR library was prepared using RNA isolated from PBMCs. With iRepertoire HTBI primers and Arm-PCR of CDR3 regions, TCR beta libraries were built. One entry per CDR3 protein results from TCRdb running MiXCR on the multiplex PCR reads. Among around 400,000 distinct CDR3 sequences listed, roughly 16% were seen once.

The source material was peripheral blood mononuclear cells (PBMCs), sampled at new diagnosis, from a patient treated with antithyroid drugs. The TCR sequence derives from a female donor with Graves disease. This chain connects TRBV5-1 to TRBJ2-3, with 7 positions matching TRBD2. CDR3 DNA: TGCGCCAGCAGCTCCCTTGGGAGGGTAGGCACAGATACGCAGTATTTT. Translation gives CASSSLGRVGTDTQYF.